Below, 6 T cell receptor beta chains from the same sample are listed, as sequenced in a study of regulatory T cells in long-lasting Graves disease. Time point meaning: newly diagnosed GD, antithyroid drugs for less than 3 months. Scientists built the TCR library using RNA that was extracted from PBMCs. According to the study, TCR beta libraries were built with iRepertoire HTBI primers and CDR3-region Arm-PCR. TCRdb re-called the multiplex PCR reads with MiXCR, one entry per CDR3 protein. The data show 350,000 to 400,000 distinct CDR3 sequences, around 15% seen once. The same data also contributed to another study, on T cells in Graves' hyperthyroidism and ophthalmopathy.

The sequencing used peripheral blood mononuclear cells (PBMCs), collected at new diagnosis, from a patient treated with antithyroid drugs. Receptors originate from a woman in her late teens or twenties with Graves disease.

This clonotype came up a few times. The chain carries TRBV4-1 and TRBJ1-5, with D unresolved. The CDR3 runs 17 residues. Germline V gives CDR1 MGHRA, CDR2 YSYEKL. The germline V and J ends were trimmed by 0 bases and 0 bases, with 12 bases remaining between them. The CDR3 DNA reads TGCGCCAGCAGCCAAGAAAGGGAAACCATTAGCAATCAGCCCCAGCATTTT. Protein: CASSQERETISNQPQHF.

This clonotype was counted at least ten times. CDR3 amino acids: CAISEENTGELFF. DNA for the CDR3: TGTGCCATCAGTGAAGAGAACACCGGGGAGCTGTTTTTT. The chain combines TRBV10-3 with TRBJ2-2; no clear D. The CDR3 consists of 13 residues. Trimming removed 3 bases from V and 1 base from J, with 3 bases in between. Germline CDR1 ENHRY, CDR2 SYGVKD.

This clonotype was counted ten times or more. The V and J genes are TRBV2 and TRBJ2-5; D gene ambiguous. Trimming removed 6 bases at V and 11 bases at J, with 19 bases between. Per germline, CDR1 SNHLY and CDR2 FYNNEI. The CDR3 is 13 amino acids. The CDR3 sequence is CASSEATPELQYF. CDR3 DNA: TGTGCCAGCAGCGAGGCTACTCCCGAGTTGCAGTACTTC.

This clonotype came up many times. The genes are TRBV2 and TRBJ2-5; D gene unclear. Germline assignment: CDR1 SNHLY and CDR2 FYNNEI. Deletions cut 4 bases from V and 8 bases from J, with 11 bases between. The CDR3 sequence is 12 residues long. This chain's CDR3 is CASSGVLGTQYF. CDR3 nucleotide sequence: TGTGCCAGCAGTGGGGTCCTGGGTACCCAGTACTTC.

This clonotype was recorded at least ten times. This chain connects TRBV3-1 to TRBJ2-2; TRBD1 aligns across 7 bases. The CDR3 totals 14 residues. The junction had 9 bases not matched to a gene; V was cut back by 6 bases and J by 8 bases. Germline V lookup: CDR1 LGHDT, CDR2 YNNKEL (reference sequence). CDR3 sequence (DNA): TGTGCCAGCAGGCTGGACAGGTCCCAGGGGGAGCTGTTTTTT. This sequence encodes CASRLDRSQGELFF.

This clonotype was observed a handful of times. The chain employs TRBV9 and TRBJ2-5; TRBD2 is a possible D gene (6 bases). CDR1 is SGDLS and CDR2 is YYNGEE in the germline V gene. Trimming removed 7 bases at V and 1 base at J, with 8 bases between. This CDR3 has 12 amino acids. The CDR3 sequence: CASGGAQETQYF. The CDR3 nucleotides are TGTGCCAGCGGCGGGGCCCAAGAGACCCAGTACTTC.